Below, one T cell receptor (beta chain) is given with its context. Its antigen is unknown. This CDR3 comprises 13 residues. V lost 3 bases and J lost 5, with 11 bases in between. CDR1 is SGDLS and CDR2 is YYNGEE in the germline V gene. Produced via immunoSEQ multiplex PCR; TCRdb's table is partial and in-frame only. In the table there are just over 60,000 clones, roughly 70% of which are singletons. The data were obtained in a study of T cell responses to AZD1222 COVID-19 vaccine. Notes on the study in general: Elevations in Spike-specific TCR breadth and depth followed administration of two AZD1222 doses. Repertoires were obtained solely post-peak T cell response. Females made up more of the donors, who were largely white British, and clonal diversity may have come out too low.

Sequences were derived from peripheral blood, sampled on day 0 of AZD1222 vaccination. The TCR sequence derives from an adult in good health. The chain is built from TRBV9 and TRBJ1-2; unclear D gene. CDR3 in DNA: TGTGCCAGCAGCGAAGGCGGAGAGTATGGCTACACCTTC. It yields the protein CASSEGGEYGYTF.